These 22 T cell receptor beta chains came from one sample sequenced in a study of Ad26.COV2.S vaccination and SARS-CoV-2 variants. Measured with immunoSEQ multiplex PCR; TCRdb has only the in-frame clones, and not every one. The sample includes 350,000 to 600,000 clones, 80% to 90% of them seen just once. Treatment described: roughly 19 received Ad26.COV2.S at low or high dose, single or two shots; 5 received placebo; per-sample allocation not given. Following the first vaccine or placebo injection, samples were taken on day 63. This sample comprised peripheral blood, obtained in a trial of Ad26.COV2.S vaccine versus placebo. The receptors derive from a person aged 18-65 years who received the Ad26.COV2.S COVID-19 vaccine or a placebo.

The chain links TRBV4-3 to TRBJ1-2; D gene ambiguous. Germline-derived CDR1 and CDR2 are LGHNA and YSLEER. V was trimmed by 1 base and J by 0 bases, leaving 6 bases between them. The length of the CDR3 is 14 residues. CDR3: CASSQVGTNYGYTF. The CDR3 DNA reads as TGCGCCAGCAGCCAAGTAGGGACTAACTATGGCTACACCTTC.

The gene calls are TRBV19 and TRBJ1-5; 9 nucleotides match TRBD1. The trim removed 8 bases at V and 1 base at J, leaving 3 bases unmatched. The V gene's germline CDR1 is LNHDA and CDR2 SQIVND (reference sequence). CDR3 size: 14 residues. The CDR3 reads CASGDRGSNQPQHF. The DNA for the CDR3 is TGTGCCAGTGGCGACAGGGGGAGCAATCAGCCCCAGCATTTT. Full variable domain (outside the CDR3, taken from reference TRBV19 and TRBJ1-5): DGGITQSPKYLFRKEGQNVTLSCEQNLNHDAMYWYRQDPGQGLRLIYYSQIVNDFQKGDIAEGYSVSREKKESFPLTVTSAQKNPTAFYLCASGDRGSNQPQHFGDGTRLSIL.

This clone was seen just once. The chain employs TRBV7-3 and TRBJ2-5, with D unclear. Trimming removed 5 bases from V and 1 base from J, with 8 bases in between. Germline V gene lookup returns CDR1 SGHTA and CDR2 FQGTGA. This CDR3 is built from 13 residues. CDR3 region: CASSNGPQETQYF. CDR3 coding DNA: TGTGCCAGCAGCAATGGACCCCAAGAGACCCAGTACTTC.

The chain has TRBV7-8 and TRBJ1-1; no clear D. The CDR3 runs to 14 residues. CDR1 is SGHVS and CDR2 is FQNEAQ in the germline V gene. V lost 4 bases and J 4 bases, leaving 13 bases between the germline ends. As DNA, the CDR3 is TGTGCCAGCAGCTCAAGGACGACCAGCACTGAAGCTTTCTTT. The encoded protein is CASSSRTTSTEAFF.

In this sample, this clone turned up once. V and J are TRBV5-1 and TRBJ1-6; D remains unclear. CDR3 size: 12 residues. Germline V gives CDR1 SGHRS, CDR2 YFSETQ. V was pared by 0 bases and J by 14 bases, with 9 bases between. The CDR3 nucleotides are TGCGCCAGCAGCTTGGGTGGGGAAACCCTCCACTTT. It codes for CASSLGGETLHF.

This clone has only a few counts. V gene TRBV4-2 combines with J gene TRBJ1-6, with TRBD1 identical over 7 bases. Germline CDR1 reads LGHNA; CDR2 reads YNFKEQ. The CDR3 contains 16 residues. V lost 1 base and J lost 5; bases outside the gene matches: 5. The CDR3 DNA follows: TGTGCCAGCAGCCAAGGACAGGGAAGTAATAATTCACCCCTCCACTTT. Protein: CASSQGQGSNNSPLHF.

V usage is TRBV30 and J usage is TRBJ1-5, with 8 bases identical to TRBD1. The CDR3 loop spans 17 amino acids. V dropped 1 base and J dropped 0; count of bases not matched to a gene: 8. The V gene's germline CDR1 is GTSNPN and CDR2 SVGIG (reference sequence). DNA for the CDR3: TGTGCCTGGAGTGGACAGGGGCTTTGGCATAGCAATCAGCCCCAGCATTTT. Amino acid sequence: CAWSGQGLWHSNQPQHF.

The rearrangement uses TRBV6-2 or TRBV6-3 and TRBJ1-5; TRBD1 matches 7 bases. CDR3 size: 15 residues. J was trimmed by 9 bases and V by 6 bases; bases with no gene match: 14. Germline V CDR1 and CDR2: MNHEY, SVGEGT. The CDR3 sequence is CASSPNRGLPRPQHF. DNA for the CDR3: TGTGCCAGCAGCCCTAACAGGGGCCTCCCGAGGCCCCAGCATTTT.

The V gene is TRBV7-9, the J gene TRBJ1-2; 8 nucleotides agree with TRBD1. V shed 2 bases and J 4 bases; nucleotides not matched to a gene: 3. CDR1 is SEHNR and CDR2 is FQNEAQ in the germline V gene (reference sequence). The CDR3 length is 14 residues. CDR3 sequence reads: CASSLLQGAYGYTF. The CDR3 region has the DNA TGTGCCAGCAGCTTACTGCAGGGGGCCTATGGCTACACCTTC. Filled out from reference TRBV7-9 and TRBJ1-2, the complete variable domain reads DTGVSQNPRHKITKRGQNVTFRCDPISEHNRLYWYRQTLGQGPEFLTYFQNEAQLEKSRLLSDRFSAERPKGSFSTLEIQRTEQGDSAMYLCASSLLQGAYGYTFGSGTRLTVV.

V usage is TRBV6-5 and J usage is TRBJ1-4; 7 bases agree with TRBD1. Germline CDR1 reads MNHEY; CDR2 reads SVGAGI. This CDR3 has 14 residues. Trimming took 10 bases from V and 8 from J; bases not matched to a gene: 13. The CDR3 DNA follows: TGTGCCACCCAACGGGCGACAGGGCACGAAAAACTGTTTTTT. It yields the protein CATQRATGHEKLFF.

This sequence joins TRBV5-1 and TRBJ2-3; no clear D gene. V dropped 4 bases and J dropped 5 bases, with 11 bases sitting between them. CDR3 length: 13 residues. Germline lookup yields CDR1 SGHRS and CDR2 YFSETQ. The CDR3 spells CASSPRGGDTQYF. The DNA of the CDR3 is TGCGCCAGCAGCCCCCGCGGTGGAGATACGCAGTATTTT.

This clone was picked up one time. This chain uses TRBV19 with TRBJ2-7, with D possibly TRBD2 on 5 matching bases. The length of the CDR3 is 13 residues. The V gene's germline CDR1 is LNHDA and CDR2 SQIVND (reference sequence). Trimming took 6 bases from V and 6 from J, leaving 15 bases between them. The DNA of the CDR3 is TGTGCCAGTAGCCAAGGTCGGGGTGGCGAGCAGTACTTC. As protein: CASSQGRGGEQYF.

The chain links TRBV19 to TRBJ1-5; D not resolved. Per the germline V gene, CDR1 is LNHDA and CDR2 is SQIVND (reference sequence). Trimming removed 5 bases at V and 4 bases at J, with 12 bases between. The CDR3 sequence is 14 residues long. In nucleotides, the CDR3 is TGTGCCAGTAGTTGGGCGGGAATTAATCAGCCCCAGCATTTT. This codes for CASSWAGINQPQHF.

This chain links TRBV25-1 with TRBJ2-2; D gene uncertain. Trimming removed 5 bases from V and 8 bases from J, with 9 bases in between. Germline V gene sequence: CDR1 MGHDK, CDR2 SYGVNS. The CDR3 extends over 12 amino acids. CDR3 DNA sequence: TGTGCCAGCAGTTCCCGGATTGGGGAGCTGTTTTTT. Its protein is CASSSRIGELFF.

V usage is TRBV18 and J usage is TRBJ1-3, with TRBD1 as a possible D gene (5 bases). The CDR3 covers 16 residues. Germline-derived CDR1 and CDR2 are KGHSH and LQKENI. Trimming removed 0 bases from V and 2 bases from J, with 11 bases in between. CDR3 in amino acids: CASSPPGTETGNTIYF. Here the CDR3 DNA reads TGTGCCAGCTCACCACCAGGGACGGAGACTGGAAACACCATATATTTT.

V is TRBV4-1 and J is TRBJ2-3; D is possibly TRBD2 (6 bases). Germline V CDR1 and CDR2: MGHRA, YSYEKL. CDR3 length: 17 residues. The V and J ends lost 4 bases and 2 bases respectively, with 19 bases between them. The CDR3 region is CASSRIPGGINTDTQYF. DNA for the CDR3: TGCGCCAGCAGCCGGATCCCGGGCGGGATTAACACAGATACGCAGTATTTT.

This clone was seen just once. This sequence joins TRBV10-3 and TRBJ1-3; 7 bases align to TRBD1. Germline V gene lookup returns CDR1 ENHRY and CDR2 SYGVKD. After removal of 6 bases from V and 1 base from J, the junction contained 6 bases not matched to a gene. The CDR3 has 15 amino acids. The chain's CDR3 is CAIRTGWKSGNTIYF. The CDR3 nucleotides are TGTGCCATCAGGACAGGGTGGAAGTCTGGAAACACCATATATTTT.

The rearrangement joins TRBV30 to TRBJ1-4, with a possible D match to TRBD1 (6 bases). Germline lookup yields CDR1 GTSNPN and CDR2 SVGIG (reference sequence). V gave up 0 bases and J gave up 8 bases, with 13 bases separating them. The CDR3 extends over 14 amino acids. CDR3 sequence reads: CAWSVHGGREKLFF. The CDR3 coding sequence is TGTGCCTGGAGTGTACATGGGGGGCGCGAAAAACTGTTTTTT.

The chain carries TRBV20-1 and TRBJ1-6; possibly TRBD1 for D (6 bases). With 3 bases removed from V and 7 bases from J, the gap between germline ends came to 16 bases. This CDR3 is built from 15 residues. Germline V gene sequence: CDR1 DFQATT, CDR2 SNEGSKA (reference sequence). The CDR3 reads CSASDLDSRNSPLHF. The DNA for the CDR3 is TGCAGTGCTAGTGACCTGGACAGTAGAAATTCACCCCTCCACTTT.

V and J are TRBV29-1 and TRBJ1-1; 7 bases align to TRBD1. CDR1 and CDR2 from the germline V gene are SQVTM and ANQGSEA. The junction had 4 bases not matched to a gene; V was cut back by 5 bases and J by 1 base. The CDR3 sequence is 13 residues long. The CDR3 region is CSVRGTANTEAFF. CDR3 in DNA: TGCAGCGTTCGCGGGACAGCGAACACTGAAGCTTTCTTT.

As DNA, the CDR3 is TGTGCCAGCAGCCTCACGAACAGTAACTATGGCTACACCTTC. Its translation: CASSLTNSNYGYTF. The rearrangement links TRBV7-9 to TRBJ1-2, with unresolved D. V lost 5 bases and J 1 base, leaving 11 bases between the germline ends. The CDR3 runs to 14 residues. Looked up from germline, CDR1 is SEHNR and CDR2 is FQNEAQ (reference sequence). The variable domain in full, with the rest retrieved from reference TRBV7-9 and TRBJ1-2, is DTGVSQNPRHKITKRGQNVTFRCDPISEHNRLYWYRQTLGQGPEFLTYFQNEAQLEKSRLLSDRFSAERPKGSFSTLEIQRTEQGDSAMYLCASSLTNSNYGYTFGSGTRLTVV.

The rearrangement links TRBV9 to TRBJ2-3; 13 bases align to TRBD2. Germline V gene data show CDR1 as SGDLS and CDR2 as YYNGEE. CDR3 length: 17 amino acids. The V segment lost 0 bases and the J segment 3 bases; nucleotides outside the gene matches: 4. The CDR3 protein is CASSVEGLAGSTDTQYF. In DNA, the CDR3 is TGTGCCAGCAGCGTAGAGGGACTAGCGGGGTCAACAGATACGCAGTATTTT.